This TCR beta chain emerged from a study of shared clonotypes between healthy human individuals. Findings and caveats of the study: Tissue TCR repertoires likely differ from these blood-only repertoires.

The V gene end was trimmed by 0 bases and the J gene end by 8 bases; junction bases not matched to a gene: 5. The CDR3 length is 15 residues. The germline V gene has CDR1 SGHDN and CDR2 FVKESK. This was a deep-level run. It was across several immunoSEQ plates that each subset's genomic DNA was evenly split. Unsorted PBMC DNA was sequenced on ten immunoSEQ deep assay plates. Sequencing used immunoSEQ multiplex PCR; TCRdb keeps in-frame clones, though not all of them. The sample includes around 500,000 clones, 76% of them seen just once. This clone is deemed medium-sized. The antigen remains unidentified.

The origin of this receptor is a middle-aged woman in good health. Some clones in this sample may be carry-over from other donors' samples. The sequenced sample was PBMCs. The chain is built from TRBV14 and TRBJ2-1; the match to TRBD2 covers 9 bases. CDR3 region: CASSQDQREAHEQFF. The CDR3 DNA reads as TGTGCCAGCAGCCAAGATCAGCGGGAGGCCCATGAGCAGTTCTTC.